The T cell receptor beta chain described here comes from a study of blood T cell repertoires in COVID-19. Overall study context: COVID-19 samples, acute and convalescent, were from the United States, Italy and Spain. PBMCs, B-cell-depleted T cells, or T cells provided the cDNA or gDNA that made up the material.

In the source study's methods: Reference gene primer amplification yielded estimated nucleated cell counts. Here immunoSEQ multiplex PCR was the method, and the copy in TCRdb shows in-frame clones only, minus some. D and trimming come from the DNA, and the V and J calls and clone size come from that table. The table includes about 340,000 clones, 83% detected once. The V and J ends lost 1 base and 3 bases, in that order; junction bases with no gene match: 6. CDR3 length: 16 residues. Germline CDR1 is LGHDT and CDR2 is YNNKEL (reference sequence). The sequencing input was peripheral blood. The chain employs TRBV3-1 (or the pseudogene TRBV3-2) and TRBJ2-1, with 7 bases matching TRBD2. The receptor comes from a young man with active or convalescent COVID-19. CDR3 protein: CASSQGLGGGYNEQFF. The CDR3, as DNA: TGTGCCAGCAGCCAAGGGCTAGGCGGGGGCTACAATGAGCAGTTCTTC.